The T cell receptor (beta chain) described here comes from a study of blood T cell repertoires in COVID-19. Study background: Specimens from acute and convalescent COVID-19 originated in the United States, Italy and Spain. PBMCs, B-cell-depleted T cells, or T cells provided the cDNA or gDNA that made up the material.

Seattle patient enrollment occurred during active infection, with longitudinal follow-up thereafter. Authors' processing steps: Nucleated cell number was recorded as an estimate derived from reference gene primer amplification. Here immunoSEQ multiplex PCR was the method, and the copy in TCRdb shows in-frame clones only, minus some. V and J calls and clone size are as listed in that table; D and trimming were resolved from the DNA. The sample includes under 200,000 clones, 86% of them seen just once. With 1 base clipped from V and 4 bases from J, the junction kept 9 bases outside the gene matches. This CDR3 is 17 amino acids long. The germline V gene has CDR1 LNHDA and CDR2 SQIVND (reference sequence).

The receptor was derived from a woman aged 55-70 years with COVID-19, enrolled during active disease. Sequencing was performed on peripheral blood. The rearrangement joins TRBV19 to TRBJ2-1, with 8 nucleotides matching TRBD2. The CDR3 nucleotides are TGTGCCAGTAGTATAGGTCCCCCTAGCGGGCCATACAATGAGCAGTTCTTC. This gives the protein CASSIGPPSGPYNEQFF.